The 19 T cell receptor beta chains below all came from one sample that was sequenced in a study of Graves' ophthalmopathy and Graves' hyperthyroidism. As the template, RNA transcripts were used to amplify TCR beta CDR3 regions. First-round RT-PCR relied on HTBI primers, and a second-round multiplex PCR came next. Using its own MiXCR run on the multiplex PCR reads, TCRdb lists one record per CDR3 protein. Among approximately 150,000 distinct CDR3 sequences, roughly two fifths were seen once, and the ten largest hold 8% to 9.5%. Sequenced sample: peripheral blood. Receptors originate from a man aged 25-45 years with Graves' ophthalmopathy.

V usage is TRBV12-3 or TRBV12-4 and J usage is TRBJ1-2; D might be TRBD1 (5 bases). This CDR3 contains 12 residues. Trimming removed 6 bases from V and 6 bases from J, with 11 bases in between. Written as DNA, the CDR3 is TGTGCCAGCAGAGCAGGGCAGGATGGCTACACCTTC. Translating it yields CASRAGQDGYTF.

V is TRBV12-3 or TRBV12-4 and J is TRBJ1-5; the D is unclear. This CDR3 has 14 residues. Trimming left V 6 bases short and J 0 bases short, with 9 bases between. The CDR3 DNA sequence: TGTGCCAGCAGCCTGGATACTAGCAATCAGCCCCAGCATTTT. Protein product: CASSLDTSNQPQHF.

The chain combines TRBV12-3 or TRBV12-4 with TRBJ2-7; 8 bases map to TRBD1. After removal of 7 bases from V and 3 bases from J, the junction contained 8 bases not matched to a gene. This CDR3 contains 14 residues. CDR3 sequence (DNA): TGTGCCAGCACCCGGACAGGGAACATCTACGAGCAGTACTTC. It specifies CASTRTGNIYEQYF.

This chain joins TRBV10-2 and TRBJ2-5, with D unresolved. The V end lost 3 bases, the J end lost 4 bases, and 6 bases lay between the germline ends. CDR1 WSHSY and CDR2 SAAADI come from the germline V gene. The CDR3 runs to 12 residues. The CDR3 here is CASSDSRETQYF. The CDR3 nucleotides read TGCGCCAGCAGTGACTCCCGAGAGACCCAGTACTTC.

V usage is TRBV24-1 and J usage is TRBJ2-2; weak D call: TRBD2 (5 bases). The CDR3 is 15 residues long. V was clipped by 0 bases and J by 6 bases, with 10 bases between them. Germline CDR1 is KGHDR and CDR2 is SFDVKD. CDR3 sequence reads: CATSDLGGGAGELFF. CDR3 DNA: TGTGCCACCAGTGATTTGGGAGGTGGCGCCGGGGAGCTGTTTTTT.

This clonotype was seen just once. The chain uses TRBV28 and TRBJ2-7; possibly TRBD2 for D (6 bases). The CDR3 is made up of 15 amino acids. Trimming removed 5 bases at V and 4 bases at J, with 18 bases between. The germline CDR1 and CDR2 sequences are MDHEN and SYDVKM. The CDR3 coding sequence is TGTGCCAGCAGTGCCCCGGAAGGAAGCGGGTACGAGCAGTACTTC. As protein: CASSAPEGSGYEQYF. The whole variable domain, remainder taken from reference TRBV28 and TRBJ2-7, is DVKVTQSSRYLVKRTGEKVFLECVQDMDHENMFWYRQDPGLGLRLIYFSYDVKMKEKGDIPEGYSVSREKKERFSLILESASTNQTSMYLCASSAPEGSGYEQYFGPGTRLTVT.

This clonotype came up many times. A single base separates this from a much larger clone, so it may be a read error. The rearrangement joins TRBV6-1 to TRBJ1-5; D not certain. The CDR3 totals 14 residues. Between the trimmed V and J ends, which lost 4 bases and 2 bases, there was a span of 9 bases. Germline CDR1 reads MNHNS; CDR2 reads SASEGT. The DNA for the CDR3 is TGTGCCAGCAGTGCTGGGCTAGGCAATCAGCCCCAGCATTTT. Translating gives CASSAGLGNQPQHF.

The chain uses TRBV10-2 and TRBJ2-7; 11 nucleotides agree with TRBD1. V lost 10 bases to trimming and J lost 5 bases; unmatched junction nucleotides: 7. Germline assignment: CDR1 WSHSY and CDR2 SAAADI. The CDR3 has 13 amino acids. CDR3 sequence reads: CATAWTGGNEQYF. CDR3 sequence (DNA): TGCGCCACCGCCTGGACAGGGGGCAACGAGCAGTACTTC.

This clonotype was observed a few times. The chain joins TRBV2 to TRBJ1-1; no clear D gene. Germline loops: CDR1 SNHLY, CDR2 FYNNEI. The CDR3 spans 15 residues. The V end was cut by 6 bases, the J end by 4 bases, with 18 bases between. This chain's CDR3 is CASRLRASLTTEAFF. The DNA of the CDR3 is TGTGCCAGCAGGTTAAGGGCAAGCTTGACCACTGAAGCTTTCTTT.

The J gene is TRBJ2-7, the V gene TRBV6-1; tentative D call: TRBD2 (6 bases). Trimming took 6 bases from V and 4 from J, leaving 19 bases between them. This CDR3 has 15 amino acids. Germline V gives CDR1 MNHNS, CDR2 SASEGT. The CDR3 protein is CASRTPGLAKYEQYF. CDR3 nucleotides: TGTGCCAGCAGGACACCGGGTCTAGCGAAATACGAGCAGTACTTC.

This chain joins TRBV6-5 and TRBJ1-2, with 8 bases that match TRBD1. Germline CDR1 MNHEY, CDR2 SVGAGI. The CDR3 has 14 amino acids. The V gene end was trimmed by 4 bases and the J gene end by 7 bases; junction bases not matched to a gene: 8. The CDR3 nucleotides are TGTGCCAGCAGTTCGGACAGGGTCGGGGTTGGCTACACCTTC. This translates into CASSSDRVGVGYTF.

The chain carries TRBV6-1 and TRBJ1-2; possible D gene TRBD1, 5 bases. Trimming removed 6 bases at V and 5 bases at J, with 13 bases between. This CDR3 has 13 amino acids. The germline V gene encodes CDR1 MNHNS and CDR2 SASEGT. DNA for the CDR3: TGTGCCAGCAGCCCCGCAGGGACTTATGGCTACACCTTC. Its protein product is CASSPAGTYGYTF.

This clonotype was seen repeatedly, ten times or more. The rearrangement links TRBV12-3 or TRBV12-4 to TRBJ2-7; D is ambiguous. V lost 6 bases, J lost 3 bases, and 15 bases lay in between. The CDR3 totals 14 residues. The CDR3 reads CASRRTEDNYEQYF. CDR3 DNA sequence: TGTGCCAGCAGAAGGACGGAAGATAACTACGAGCAGTACTTC.

V usage is TRBV7-2 and J usage is TRBJ2-5; TRBD1 matches at 9 bases. Losses at the gene ends were 0 bases for V and 6 bases for J; bases not matched to a gene: 2. The CDR3 spans 14 residues. Per germline, CDR1 SGHTA and CDR2 FQGNSA. CDR3 sequence (DNA): TGTGCCAGCAGCTTAGCCGGACAGGGGCAGACCCAGTACTTC. Protein sequence: CASSLAGQGQTQYF.

This clonotype was counted at least ten times. The rearrangement uses TRBV6-5 and TRBJ1-3; D remains unclear. CDR3 length equals 15 residues. Germline values: CDR1 MNHEY, CDR2 SVGAGI. The germline V and J ends were trimmed by 0 bases and 0 bases, with 6 bases remaining between them. CDR3 in amino acids: CASSYSASSGNTIYF. As DNA, the CDR3 is TGTGCCAGCAGTTACTCGGCGAGCTCTGGAAACACCATATATTTT.

This clonotype was seen repeatedly, ten times or more. The rearrangement links TRBV18 to TRBJ2-2; 8 bases are a match to TRBD2. Germline V gene data show CDR1 as KGHSH and CDR2 as LQKENI. The CDR3 has 15 amino acids. The V and J ends lost 3 bases and 7 bases, in that order; junction bases with no gene match: 7. CDR3 amino acids: CASSPGTSHDGELFF. The CDR3 DNA follows: TGTGCCAGCTCACCCGGGACTAGTCACGACGGGGAGCTGTTTTTT. The whole variable domain, remainder taken from reference TRBV18 and TRBJ2-2, is NAGVMQNPRHLVRRRGQEARLRCSPMKGHSHVYWYRQLPEEGLKFMVYLQKENIIDESGMPKERFSAEFPKEGPSILRIQQVVRGDSAAYFCASSPGTSHDGELFFGEGSRLTVL.

V usage is TRBV29-1 and J usage is TRBJ1-2; 11 bases align to TRBD1. This CDR3 has 14 residues. Germline V gene data show CDR1 as SQVTM and CDR2 as ANQGSEA. J gave up 7 bases and V 4 bases, and 8 bases lay outside the gene matches. The CDR3 protein is CSVVMGQGGSGYTF. In DNA form, the CDR3 reads TGCAGCGTTGTAATGGGACAGGGGGGATCTGGCTACACCTTC.

This clonotype was seen repeatedly, ten times or more. This sequence joins TRBV29-1 and TRBJ2-5; 7 nucleotides line up with TRBD2. This CDR3 contains 15 residues. CDR1 SQVTM and CDR2 ANQGSEA come from the germline V gene. V lost 1 base to trimming and J lost 7 bases; unmatched junction nucleotides: 12. DNA for the CDR3: TGCAGCGTTGAAGGGGGTGGCGGGAGTTTGGTGACCCAGTACTTC. It yields the protein CSVEGGGGSLVTQYF.

At least ten counts were recorded for this clonotype. V is TRBV7-8 and J is TRBJ1-1, with D unclear. Trimming removed 4 bases from V and 2 bases from J, with 20 bases in between. The germline V gene encodes CDR1 SGHVS and CDR2 FQNEAQ. The CDR3 is 17 amino acids. CDR3 sequence reads: CASSWGSTGLNNTEAFF. As DNA, the CDR3 is TGTGCCAGCAGCTGGGGATCTACTGGACTCAACAACACTGAAGCTTTCTTT.